Below are 8 T cell receptor beta chains sequenced from a single sample in a study of blood T cell repertoires in COVID-19. Produced via immunoSEQ multiplex PCR; TCRdb's table is partial and in-frame only. The sample shows around 290,000 clones, about 88% of them seen only once. The sample taken for sequencing was peripheral blood. These receptors were taken from a woman in her 70s with COVID-19, enrolled during active disease.

The chain carries TRBV7-9 and TRBJ2-3; D possibly corresponds to TRBD2 (6 bases). Germline V lookup: CDR1 SEHNR, CDR2 FQNEAQ (reference sequence). CDR3 length: 15 residues. V was pared by 3 bases and J by 0 bases, with 10 bases between. The CDR3 spells CASSFTGDSTDTQYF. The CDR3 bases are TGTGCCAGCAGCTTCACGGGAGATAGCACAGATACGCAGTATTTT.

The table lists this clone with a count of one. CDR3 residues: CANPTHRIGYGYTF. As DNA, the CDR3 is TGCGCCAACCCCACACACAGGATCGGCTATGGCTACACCTTC. The chain links TRBV10-1 to TRBJ1-2; possible D gene TRBD1, 5 bases. The V and J ends lost 10 bases and 4 bases respectively, with 19 bases between them. The germline V gene encodes CDR1 WNHNN and CDR2 SYGVQD (reference sequence). This CDR3 has 14 amino acids.

V gene TRBV10-1 combines with J gene TRBJ2-3; TRBD1 aligns across 9 bases. This CDR3 contains 15 residues. The V segment lost 5 bases and the J segment 3 bases; nucleotides outside the gene matches: 6. From germline, CDR1 is WNHNN and CDR2 SYGVQD (reference sequence). The CDR3 sequence: CASSPGTGRTDTQYF. Written as DNA, the CDR3 is TGCGCCAGCAGTCCTGGGACAGGGAGGACAGATACGCAGTATTTT.

The chain joins TRBV29-1 to TRBJ2-5; 10 bases map to TRBD1. CDR1 is SQVTM, CDR2 ANQGSEA, per germline. With 1 base clipped from V and 3 bases from J, the junction kept 5 bases outside the gene matches. The CDR3 length is 15 residues. The CDR3, as DNA: TGCAGCGTTGAAGTGGGACAGGGGCTTGAAGAGACCCAGTACTTC. Translated, it gives CSVEVGQGLEETQYF.

The rearrangement joins TRBV15 to TRBJ1-4, with 9 bases lining up with TRBD1. The CDR3 has 16 amino acids. Per the germline V gene, CDR1 is LNHNV and CDR2 is YYDKDF (reference sequence). Losses at the gene ends were 0 bases for V and 5 bases for J; bases not matched to a gene: 4. The CDR3 is CATSRDRDRVNEKLFF. CDR3 DNA sequence: TGTGCCACCAGCAGAGACCGGGACAGGGTCAATGAAAAACTGTTTTTT.

The chain uses TRBV30 and TRBJ1-5; D is uncertain. Germline values: CDR1 GTSNPN, CDR2 SVGIG (reference sequence). This CDR3 region has 12 residues. V lost 1 base and J lost 7, with 8 bases in between. The CDR3 spells CAWSAPSQPQHF. The CDR3 DNA follows: TGTGCCTGGAGTGCCCCCTCCCAGCCCCAGCATTTT.

The chain has TRBV5-1 and TRBJ1-6, with 7 nucleotides matching TRBD1. The CDR3 runs 15 residues. Germline V gene sequence: CDR1 SGHRS, CDR2 YFSETQ. V shed 4 bases, J shed 7 bases, and the junction held 8 bases outside the gene matches. CDR3 sequence: CASSKDPGQNSPLHF. CDR3 DNA sequence: TGCGCCAGCAGCAAGGACCCGGGACAGAATTCACCCCTCCACTTT.

This clone showed up just once. This sequence joins TRBV27 and TRBJ1-2; no clear D gene. Per germline, CDR1 MNHEY and CDR2 SMNVEV (reference sequence). CDR3 length: 13 amino acids. The ends were cut back, 3 bases at V and 2 bases at J, with 7 bases in the middle. CDR3: CASSLAGNYGYTF. CDR3 coding DNA: TGTGCCAGCAGTTTGGCCGGGAACTATGGCTACACCTTC.